Here is one T cell receptor beta chain with its context. No cognate antigen has been identified for it. The sample holds no much larger clone one base away, and base qualities are not on file. The sample has other DNA sequences that encode this CDR3 too. At one collaborating source in Seattle, patients were enrolled during active infection and were followed longitudinally through the course of disease. The collaborating institutions used their own protocols to collect whole blood in K2EDTA tubes. Collaborator samples were shipped for TCRbeta analysis as frozen whole blood, isolated PBMCs, or DNA extracted from either sample type. CDR1 and CDR2, looked up from the germline V gene, are SGHRS and YFSETQ. The junction shows trimming of 2 bases on V and 5 bases on J, plus 7 bases between the germline ends. The CDR3 contains 12 residues, cysteine and phenylalanine counted. The sequence is cut down to CDR3 DNA, 36 bases in frame from base 1.

The sample originates from a study of blood T cell repertoires in COVID-19 (TCRdb year 2020). Background for the entire study: The collaborator samples originated in the United States, Italy and Spain and spanned the acute and convalescent phases of COVID-19. The material from the prospective study consisted of cDNA or gDNA derived from T cells, B-cell-depleted T cells, or PBMCs. A freely available public database, intended as a resource for researchers studying the immune response to SARS-CoV-2, is where the repertoires were released. Sample metadata almost always included a de-identified subject ID, COVID-19 status, age in years and sex. Deeply sampled blood TCRbeta repertoires from subjects exposed to, actively infected with, or recovered from COVID-19 were included in the dataset. Samples were obtained from the ongoing ImmuneRACE study (first 160 participants) and from approximately 1,200 subjects provided by 6 global collaborators. Where available, HLA class I and class II types were obtained from metadata supplied by the sample provider rather than from assay-based typing.

TCRbeta CDR3 regions were amplified from genomic DNA by means of the immunoSEQ Assay, a bias-controlled multiplex PCR. In the paper's pipeline: The number of nucleated cells in each sample was estimated by amplification of reference gene primers within the assay. Sequence reads were collapsed and filtered to measure the absolute abundance of every unique TCRbeta CDR3 rearrangement. For each sample, productive Simpson clonality was calculated as the square root of Simpson's diversity index across productive rearrangements. Drawn from immuneACCESS, this table holds only the in-frame rearrangements with V and J called that TCRdb kept. Clones are partly lost; checked studies trace under half to an unresolved V gene and leave the rest unexplained. From that table come the V and J calls and clone size; the DNA was used to work out D and trimming. The sample includes roughly 200,000 clones, with roughly four fifths observed a single time. The leading ten clones occupy less than 9.5% of the sample.

Study-level results and caveats: How much clinical and demographic metadata was included differed by source and by participant, and the metadata was provided uncurated.

Sequenced material: peripheral blood. The chain links TRBV5-1 with TRBJ2-5, with the D segment identity uncertain. This TCR was recovered from a woman of 80 years or more with COVID-19, enrolled during active disease. The CDR3 is CASSFTRETQYF. In nucleotides, the sequence is TGCGCCAGCAGCTTTACCCGGGAGACCCAGTACTTC.